Listed below are T cell receptor beta chains from one sample, sequenced in a study of cytomegalovirus exposure and HLA in healthy donors. Method: immunoSEQ multiplex PCR; TCRdb's copy keeps in-frame clones and lacks some. The table shows roughly 120,000 clones, with under 90% occurring only once. The sample was PBMCs. These TCRs come from a woman under 30 in good health and CMV-seronegative. Both conserved end residues are trimmed from each CDR3. Part of the rows lack a size; the others show once, few, many or a class for expanded clones.

V: TRBV6-5
size: .
J: TRBJ1-2
CDR3: ASSPGTGGGYT

V: TRBV2
size: .
J: TRBJ1-1
CDR3: ASSAGTEAF

V: TRBV18
size: .
J: TRBJ2-2
CDR3: ASSPRGQVGTGELF

V: TRBV6-1
size: .
J: TRBJ1-2
CDR3: ASSEAWGQSDYGYT

V: TRBV19
size: .
J: TRBJ1-5
CDR3: ASSLDISNQPQH

V: TRBV2
size: few
J: TRBJ1-1
CDR3: ASRRTVNTEAF

V: TRBV15
size: few
J: TRBJ2-5
CDR3: ATSREQGKETQY

V: TRBV28
size: .
J: TRBJ2-7
CDR3: ASSSLIGAWEQY

V: TRBV29-1
size: .
J: TRBJ2-1
CDR3: SVDTTPHSSYNEQF

V: TRBV9
size: .
J: TRBJ2-7
CDR3: ASSVGQGASFEQY

V: TRBV6-5
size: .
J: TRBJ1-1
CDR3: ASSRDRGSAEAF

V: TRBV29-1
size: .
J: TRBJ2-2
CDR3: SVTSGGHIGELF

V: TRBV7-9
size: once
J: TRBJ2-7
CDR3: ASSFGTAQHEQY

V: TRBV18
size: .
J: TRBJ1-1
CDR3: ASSPGHQDTEAF

V: TRBV7-2
size: .
J: TRBJ1-1
CDR3: ASSYPGLTEAF

V: TRBV2
size: few
J: TRBJ1-2
CDR3: ASRAEGYGYT

V: TRBV2
size: .
J: TRBJ2-1
CDR3: ASSRGPGLSYNEQF

V: TRBV27
size: .
J: TRBJ1-6
CDR3: ASSLYYNSPLH

V: TRBV2
size: .
J: TRBJ2-3
CDR3: ASSEKGGVYTDTQY

V: TRBV6-5
size: .
J: TRBJ1-1
CDR3: ASSYAGAEVTEAF

V: TRBV5-6
size: .
J: TRBJ2-1
CDR3: ASSLVSGRDYNEQF

V: TRBV10-3
size: few
J: TRBJ1-1
CDR3: ATNRQGTNTEAF

V: TRBV9
size: .
J: TRBJ1-1
CDR3: ASSVTGETEAF

V: TRBV28
size: .
J: TRBJ1-1
CDR3: ASLNRGTEAF

V: TRBV12-2
size: few
J: TRBJ2-7
CDR3: ASRSGGTGIPEQY

V: TRBV6-1
size: .
J: TRBJ1-2
CDR3: ASSPLYGYT

V: TRBV6-1
size: .
J: TRBJ2-7
CDR3: ASSEWTGESYEQY

V: TRBV18
size: .
J: TRBJ2-2
CDR3: ASSPPLTGELF

V: TRBV5-8
size: .
J: TRBJ2-7
CDR3: ASSLARVYEQY

V: TRBV5-1
size: .
J: TRBJ2-7
CDR3: ASSLGLAGSYEQY

V: TRBV19
size: .
J: TRBJ2-3
CDR3: ASSIKTSGRRDTQY